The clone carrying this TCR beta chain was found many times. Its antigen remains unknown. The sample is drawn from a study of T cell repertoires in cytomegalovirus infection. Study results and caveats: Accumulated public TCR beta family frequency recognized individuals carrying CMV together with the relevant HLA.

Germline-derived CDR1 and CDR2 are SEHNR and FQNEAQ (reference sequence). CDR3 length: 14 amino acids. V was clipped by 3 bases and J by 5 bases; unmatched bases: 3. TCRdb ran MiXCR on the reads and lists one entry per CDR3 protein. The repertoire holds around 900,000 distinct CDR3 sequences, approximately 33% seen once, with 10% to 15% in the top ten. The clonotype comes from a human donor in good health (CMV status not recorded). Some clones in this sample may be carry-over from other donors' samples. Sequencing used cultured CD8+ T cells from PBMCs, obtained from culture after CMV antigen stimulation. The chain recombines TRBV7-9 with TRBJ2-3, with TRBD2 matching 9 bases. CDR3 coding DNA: TGTGCCAGCAGCTTCGCGGGGGGGCAAGATACGCAGTATTTT. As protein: CASSFAGGQDTQYF.